The 22 T cell receptor beta chains given below trace back to one sample, sequenced in a study of cytomegalovirus exposure and HLA in healthy donors. PCR primers comprised 60 Vbeta and 13 Jbeta primers. TCRdb keeps only in-frame clones here, not all; method: immunoSEQ multiplex PCR. Found here are 190,000 or so clones, under 85% of them singletons; the top ten hold more than 1.5%. Specimen: PBMCs. Every receptor here comes from a man in his fifties in good health and CMV-seronegative.

The chain carries TRBV25-1 and TRBJ2-3; 8 bases line up with TRBD2. This CDR3 has 13 amino acids. Germline lookup yields CDR1 MGHDK and CDR2 SYGVNS. The ends lost 4 bases at V and 5 bases at J; junction bases unmatched: 2. The CDR3 spells CASSGTSLDTQYF. CDR3 sequence (DNA): TGTGCCAGCAGTGGGACTAGCTTAGATACGCAGTATTTT.

This chain uses TRBV2 with TRBJ1-2; the D is unclear. V was pared by 6 bases and J by 0 bases, with 8 bases between. This CDR3 comprises 13 residues. CDR1 and CDR2 from the germline V gene are SNHLY and FYNNEI. The CDR3 region is CASRGDANYGYTF. The CDR3 DNA reads as TGTGCCAGCAGGGGCGACGCTAACTATGGCTACACCTTC.

This clone was seen a handful of times. In nucleotides, the CDR3 is TGTGCCAGCAGGGACCTACGGGGGGAGCGCGAGCAGTACTTC. This sequence encodes CASRDLRGEREQYF. This chain links TRBV2 with TRBJ2-7; 7 bases match TRBD2. CDR1 and CDR2 from the germline V gene are SNHLY and FYNNEI. V gave up 6 bases and J gave up 6 bases; unmatched junction bases: 11. The CDR3 loop spans 14 amino acids.

This clone was recorded only once. This sequence joins TRBV11-2 and TRBJ1-1; D is possibly TRBD1 (6 bases). The CDR3 spans 15 residues. The germline V gene has CDR1 SGHAT and CDR2 FQNNGV. Trimming removed 5 bases from V and 1 base from J, with 14 bases in between. CDR3 DNA: TGTGCCAGCAGCCCTGGAGGGGGGGGGAACACTGAAGCTTTCTTT. Translating it yields CASSPGGGGNTEAFF.

V gene TRBV15 combines with J gene TRBJ2-7, with TRBD2 identical over 15 bases. The CDR3 extends over 18 amino acids. Germline trimming cut 4 bases from V and 1 base from J; bases unmatched to any gene: 8. The germline CDR1 and CDR2 sequences are LNHNV and YYDKDF (reference sequence). In DNA, the CDR3 is TGTGCCACCAGCAAGGCCGGGACTAGCGGGAGGTATTCCTACGAGCAGTACTTC. Its protein is CATSKAGTSGRYSYEQYF.

This sequence joins TRBV5-1 and TRBJ2-5; 9 bases match TRBD1. This CDR3 has 17 amino acids. Per the germline V gene, CDR1 is SGHRS and CDR2 is YFSETQ. The V segment lost 0 bases and the J segment 0 bases; nucleotides outside the gene matches: 6. CDR3 residues: CASSLDAGTGYQETQYF. The CDR3 nucleotides read TGCGCCAGCAGCTTGGACGCAGGGACAGGGTACCAAGAGACCCAGTACTTC. The entire variable domain, with the rest obtained from reference TRBV5-1 and TRBJ2-5, is as follows: KAGVTQTPRYLIKTRGQQVTLSCSPISGHRSVSWYQQTPGQGLQFLFEYFSETQRNKGNFPGRFSGRQFSNSRSEMNVSTLELGDSALYLCASSLDAGTGYQETQYFGPGTRLLVL.

V usage is TRBV19 and J usage is TRBJ1-5; 7 bases align to TRBD1. This CDR3 spans 17 amino acids. V was pared by 3 bases and J by 2 bases, with 10 bases of the junction left unmatched. The germline V gene has CDR1 LNHDA and CDR2 SQIVND (reference sequence). CDR3 bases: TGTGCCAGTAGTATGGAAGGGGACAGTTATGGCAATCAGCCCCAGCATTTT. It yields the protein CASSMEGDSYGNQPQHF. The full variable domain, completed using reference TRBV19 and TRBJ1-5, is DGGITQSPKYLFRKEGQNVTLSCEQNLNHDAMYWYRQDPGQGLRLIYYSQIVNDFQKGDIAEGYSVSREKKESFPLTVTSAQKNPTAFYLCASSMEGDSYGNQPQHFGDGTRLSIL.

This clone was counted between two and nine times. The chain carries TRBV6-5 and TRBJ1-6; D gene uncertain. Trimming took 4 bases from V and 8 from J, leaving 15 bases between them. The CDR3 runs 15 residues. Germline V lookup: CDR1 MNHEY, CDR2 SVGAGI. CDR3: CASSSYTGGDSPLHF. CDR3 DNA sequence: TGTGCCAGCAGTTCTTACACGGGAGGCGATTCACCCCTCCACTTT.

In its sample, this clone was seen once. This sequence joins TRBV9 and TRBJ1-5, with D perhaps TRBD1 (6 bases). V was clipped by 4 bases and J by 0 bases, with 11 bases between them. In germline, CDR1 is SGDLS, CDR2 YYNGEE. The CDR3 extends over 15 amino acids. CDR3 loop: CASSPNRDSNQPQHF. For the CDR3, the DNA is TGTGCCAGCAGCCCAAACAGGGATAGCAATCAGCCCCAGCATTTT.

The CDR3 sequence is CASSVGAGGGETQYF. The CDR3 DNA reads TGTGCCAGCAGCGTAGGGGCGGGGGGAGGCGAGACCCAGTACTTC. The chain joins TRBV9 to TRBJ2-5; TRBD2 agrees at 8 bases. CDR1 and CDR2 from the germline V gene are SGDLS and YYNGEE. The V gene end was trimmed by 0 bases and the J gene end by 5 bases; junction bases not matched to a gene: 6. The length of the CDR3 is 15 residues.

The count of this clone is one. The chain joins TRBV11-1 to TRBJ1-2, with no clear D. This CDR3 is 15 amino acids long. Trimming shortened V by 4 bases and J by 8 bases, and 20 bases separated the two germline ends. Germline-derived CDR1 and CDR2 are SGHAT and FQDESV (reference sequence). CDR3 sequence (DNA): TGTGCCAGCAGCTCGCGGCCGGGCCGGGGTAAAGGCTACACCTTC. It codes for CASSSRPGRGKGYTF.

This sequence joins TRBV6-5 and TRBJ2-6, with TRBD1 as a possible D gene (6 bases). The length of the CDR3 is 16 residues. Germline V CDR1 and CDR2: MNHEY, SVGAGI. V was clipped by 2 bases and J by 4 bases, with 12 bases between them. CDR3 protein: CASSYGQWAGANVLTF. CDR3 nucleotides: TGTGCCAGCAGTTACGGACAGTGGGCCGGGGCCAACGTCCTGACTTTC.

The table lists this clone with a count of one. This chain joins TRBV6-6 and TRBJ2-7; 8 nucleotides line up with TRBD1. J lost 2 bases, V lost 6 bases, and 9 bases had no gene match. The germline gives CDR1 MNHNY, CDR2 SVGAGI (reference sequence). The CDR3 totals 15 residues. The CDR3 loop reads CASSPTGQGTYEQYF. CDR3 in DNA: TGTGCCAGCAGCCCCACTGGACAGGGAACCTACGAGCAGTACTTC.

The genes are TRBV15 and TRBJ2-7; 8 positions agree with TRBD2. The junction had 18 bases not matched to a gene; V was cut back by 3 bases and J by 2 bases. The CDR3 has 19 residues. The germline V gene has CDR1 LNHNV and CDR2 YYDKDF (reference sequence). The CDR3 is CATSSFGQPKRESAYEQYF. The CDR3 DNA is TGTGCCACCAGCAGCTTTGGACAACCAAAGCGGGAGTCCGCCTACGAGCAGTACTTC. Supplemented by reference TRBV15 and TRBJ2-7, the full variable domain reads DAMVIQNPRYQVTQFGKPVTLSCSQTLNHNVMYWYQQKSSQAPKLLFHYYDKDFNNEADTPDNFQSRRPNTSFCFLDIRSPGLGDTAMYLCATSSFGQPKRESAYEQYFGPGTRLTVT.

This chain uses TRBV4-3 with TRBJ2-1, with TRBD2 as a possible D gene (6 bases). V lost 4 bases and J 4 bases, leaving 17 bases between the germline ends. The CDR3 runs to 16 residues. From germline, CDR1 is LGHNA and CDR2 YSLEER. The CDR3 loop is CASSPRRRETYNEQFF. CDR3 DNA sequence: TGCGCCAGCAGCCCCCGTCGACGGGAGACTTACAATGAGCAGTTCTTC.

In DNA, the CDR3 is TGCGCCAGCAGCTTAGCCGGGACAGGGGCGAATACGCAGTATTTT. Protein sequence: CASSLAGTGANTQYF. V and J are TRBV5-1 and TRBJ2-3, with 10 positions matching TRBD1. Germline V gene sequence: CDR1 SGHRS, CDR2 YFSETQ. There are 15 residues in the CDR3. J was trimmed by 7 bases and V by 2 bases; bases with no gene match: 7.

This clone came up once. The gene calls are TRBV6-1 and TRBJ2-2; possible D gene TRBD1, 6 bases. Germline-derived CDR1 and CDR2 are MNHNS and SASEGT. V lost 9 bases, J lost 1 base, and 12 bases lay in between. CDR3 size: 14 residues. The CDR3: CASQGHLNTGELFF. For the CDR3, the DNA is TGTGCCAGTCAGGGACACCTGAACACCGGGGAGCTGTTTTTT.

V is TRBV5-1 and J is TRBJ2-1; TRBD2 matches at 8 bases. The CDR3 runs to 21 residues. The trim removed 0 bases at V and 0 bases at J, leaving 17 bases unmatched. CDR1 and CDR2 from the germline V gene are SGHRS and YFSETQ. CDR3: CASSLVGLAGLRLSSYNEQFF. DNA of the CDR3: TGCGCCAGCAGCTTGGTAGGGCTAGCGGGCCTTAGATTAAGCTCCTACAATGAGCAGTTCTTC.

CDR3 region: CASSPRPSGSSDTQYF. CDR3 nucleotides: TGTGCCAGCTCACCTCGTCCCAGCGGGAGTTCAGATACGCAGTATTTT. The J gene is TRBJ2-3, the V gene TRBV18; 8 bases line up with TRBD2. CDR3 size: 16 residues. The trim removed 3 bases at V and 4 bases at J, leaving 9 bases unmatched. In germline, CDR1 is KGHSH, CDR2 LQKENI.

V gene TRBV29-1 combines with J gene TRBJ2-7; 7 positions match TRBD1. Germline V gene data show CDR1 as SQVTM and CDR2 as ANQGSEA. Trimming cost V 4 bases and J 1 base; bases outside gene matches: 4. The CDR3 extends over 13 amino acids. The chain's CDR3 is CSVVQGPSYEQYF. The CDR3 DNA sequence: TGCAGCGTTGTACAGGGGCCATCCTACGAGCAGTACTTC.

This clone was counted a few times. V usage is TRBV7-9 and J usage is TRBJ1-1; D is uncertain. The germline gives CDR1 SEHNR, CDR2 FQNEAQ (reference sequence). Deletions cut 10 bases from V and 3 bases from J, with 15 bases between. This CDR3 has 13 residues. CDR3 amino acids: CAKGGPPDTEAFF. The CDR3, as DNA: TGTGCCAAGGGAGGGCCTCCTGACACTGAAGCTTTCTTT.

The chain employs TRBV7-2 and TRBJ1-2; possible D gene TRBD1, 5 bases. V lost 4 bases, J lost 8 bases, and 14 bases lay in between. The CDR3 runs to 13 residues. Germline V lookup: CDR1 SGHTA, CDR2 FQGNSA. The DNA for the CDR3 is TGTGCCAGCAGCTCCCAACAGGTCCGGGGCTACACCTTC. It translates to CASSSQQVRGYTF.